This entry describes one TCR beta chain. Original processing notes: How many nucleated cells were present was estimated from reference gene primer amplification. Only in-frame clones appear in the TCRdb table, and some are missing; sequencing was by immunoSEQ multiplex PCR. V, J and clone size are taken as reported in that table, and D and trimming were inferred from the DNA itself. The table includes around 160,000 clones, 82% detected once. Germline V CDR1 and CDR2: SGHRS, YFSETQ. The CDR3 spans 15 residues. Trimming left V 7 bases short and J 4 bases short, with 18 bases between. The data belong to a study of blood T cell repertoires in COVID-19. At the level of the study: The cDNA or gDNA used as material had been derived from T cells, B-cell-depleted T cells, or PBMCs.

Two consecutive negative NP/OP PCR tests, clearance, or resolved symptoms defined Cohort 3 recovery. The clonotype originates from a man aged 50-59 years who had recovered from COVID-19. V and J are TRBV5-1 and TRBJ1-3; TRBD1 might be the D (6 bases). Specimen: PBMCs or T cells enriched from blood (not recorded which). CDR3 DNA: TGCGCCAGCGAAGACAGGCCCTCCTCGGGAAACACCATATATTTT. Translated, it gives CASEDRPSSGNTIYF.